This T cell receptor (beta chain) was observed in a study of blood T cell repertoires in COVID-19 (dated by TCRdb to the early 2020s). For the wider study: Collaborator samples came from the United States, Italy and Spain and covered acute and convalescent phases of COVID-19. Where available, HLA class I and class II types were obtained from metadata supplied by the sample provider rather than from assay-based typing. The repertoires were released in a freely available public database meant as a resource for research on the immune response to SARS-CoV-2. The samples were drawn from two sources: the first 160 participants of the ongoing ImmuneRACE study, and over 1,000 subjects contributed by 6 global collaborators. Subjects who had been exposed to COVID-19, were actively infected with it, or had recovered from it provided the deeply sampled blood TCRbeta repertoires that made up the dataset. The sample metadata nearly always contained a de-identified subject ID, COVID-19 status, age in years and sex. The material from the prospective study consisted of cDNA or gDNA derived from T cells, B-cell-depleted T cells, or PBMCs. What the authors observed across the whole study: How much clinical and demographic metadata was included differed by source and by participant, and the metadata was provided uncurated.

TCRbeta CDR3 regions were amplified from genomic DNA by means of the immunoSEQ Assay, a bias-controlled multiplex PCR. Concerning the study's data processing: The number of nucleated cells in each sample was estimated by amplification of reference gene primers within the assay. Sequence reads were collapsed and filtered to measure the absolute abundance of every unique TCRbeta CDR3 rearrangement. For each sample, productive Simpson clonality was calculated by taking the square root of Simpson's diversity index across productive rearrangements. Here the immuneACCESS table is served through TCRdb, limited to in-frame sequences with V and J called. Missing clones are a known gap in these copies; in checked studies unresolved V genes cover under half, and the rest lacks a known reason. Clone size and the V and J calls come from that table; the DNA yielded D and trimming. In all, the sample holds approximately 240,000 clones, and 70% to 90% of those were seen once. Of the sample, approximately 2.1% falls within the top ten clones.

Another Seattle source contributed samples from volunteer blood donors who had recovered from COVID-19. The collaborating institutions used their own protocols to collect whole blood in K2EDTA tubes. For TCRbeta analysis, collaborators shipped samples as frozen whole blood, isolated PBMCs, or DNA extracted from either of those sample types. A note on this clone: Its antigen is still unknown. No much larger clone exists at a distance of one base, and base qualities are not known.

Trimming takes 5 bases off V and 5 bases off J; junction bases not matched to a gene: 8. According to the germline V gene (reference sequence), CDR1 reads LNHDA and CDR2 reads SQIVND. Its CDR3 holds 16 amino acids, cysteine through phenylalanine. Just the 48-base CDR3 DNA is kept, in frame starting at base 1. Sequencing input: peripheral blood. The origin of this receptor is a woman between 40 and 55 years old who had recovered from COVID-19. The sequence is built from TRBV19 and TRBJ1-5, with 11 bases aligning to TRBD1. At the DNA level, the sequence is TGTGCCAGTAGTGGAGGACAGGGGGCCCCCCATCAGCCCCAGCATTTT. Its translation is CASSGGQGAPHQPQHF.